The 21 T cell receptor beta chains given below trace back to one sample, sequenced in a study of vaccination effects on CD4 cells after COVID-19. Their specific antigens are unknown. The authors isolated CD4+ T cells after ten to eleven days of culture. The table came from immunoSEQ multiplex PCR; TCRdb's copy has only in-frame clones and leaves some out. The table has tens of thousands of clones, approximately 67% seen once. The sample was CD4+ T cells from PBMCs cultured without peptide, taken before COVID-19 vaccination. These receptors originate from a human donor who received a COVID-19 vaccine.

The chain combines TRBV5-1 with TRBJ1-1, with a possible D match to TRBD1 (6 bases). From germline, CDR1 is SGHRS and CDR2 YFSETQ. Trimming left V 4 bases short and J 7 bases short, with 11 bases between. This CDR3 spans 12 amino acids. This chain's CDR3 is CASSLSGDEAFF. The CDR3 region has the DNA TGCGCCAGCAGCCTATCAGGGGATGAAGCTTTCTTT.

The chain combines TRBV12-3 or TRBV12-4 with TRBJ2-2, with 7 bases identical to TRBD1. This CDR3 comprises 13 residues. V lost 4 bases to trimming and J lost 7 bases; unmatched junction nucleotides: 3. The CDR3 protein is CASSYRGIGELFF. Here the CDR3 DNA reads TGTGCCAGCAGTTACAGGGGTATCGGGGAGCTGTTTTTT.

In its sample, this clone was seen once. As DNA, the CDR3 is TGTGCCAGCAGCGTCGGGACAACAACAATGGGGGCCAACGTCCTGACTTTC. It codes for CASSVGTTTMGANVLTF. The chain couples TRBV9 to TRBJ2-6, with D tentatively TRBD1 (6 bases). CDR1 and CDR2 (germline): SGDLS, YYNGEE. This CDR3 region has 17 residues. The ends were cut back, 2 bases at V and 4 bases at J, with 16 bases in the middle.

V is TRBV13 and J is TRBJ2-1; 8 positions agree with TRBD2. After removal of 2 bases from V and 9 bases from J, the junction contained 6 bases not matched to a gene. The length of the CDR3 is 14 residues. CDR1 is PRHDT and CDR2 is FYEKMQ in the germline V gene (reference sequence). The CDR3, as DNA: TGTGCCAGCAGCTTATATCTAGCGGGCCTTGAGCAGTTCTTC. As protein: CASSLYLAGLEQFF.

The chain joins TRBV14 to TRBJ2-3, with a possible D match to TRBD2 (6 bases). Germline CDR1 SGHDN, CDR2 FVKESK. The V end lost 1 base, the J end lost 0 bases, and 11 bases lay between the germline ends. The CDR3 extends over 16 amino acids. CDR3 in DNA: TGTGCCAGCAGCCAAGCTACGGGAGCGAGCACAGATACGCAGTATTTT. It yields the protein CASSQATGASTDTQYF.

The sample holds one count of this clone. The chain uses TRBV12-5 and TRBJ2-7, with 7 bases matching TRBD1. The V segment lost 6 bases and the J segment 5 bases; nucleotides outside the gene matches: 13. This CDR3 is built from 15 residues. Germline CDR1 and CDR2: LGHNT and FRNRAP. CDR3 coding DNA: TGTGCTAGTGGGCCTACAACGGGACAGACGAACGAGCAGTACTTC. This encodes CASGPTTGQTNEQYF.

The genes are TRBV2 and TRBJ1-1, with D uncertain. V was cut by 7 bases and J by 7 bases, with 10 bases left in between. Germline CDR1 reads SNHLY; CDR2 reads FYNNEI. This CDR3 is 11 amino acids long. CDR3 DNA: TGTGCCAGCACACGGCGATTTGAAGCTTTCTTT. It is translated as CASTRRFEAFF. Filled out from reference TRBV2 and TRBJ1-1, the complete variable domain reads EPEVTQTPSHQVTQMGQEVILRCVPISNHLYFYWYRQILGQKVEFLVSFYNNEISEKSEIFDDQFSVERPDGSNFTLKIRSTKLEDSAMYFCASTRRFEAFFGQGTRLTVV.

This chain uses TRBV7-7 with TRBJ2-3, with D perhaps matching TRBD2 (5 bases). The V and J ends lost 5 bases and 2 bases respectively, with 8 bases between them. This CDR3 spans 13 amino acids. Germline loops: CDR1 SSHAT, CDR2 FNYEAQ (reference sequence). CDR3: CASSERLTDTQYF. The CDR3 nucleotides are TGTGCCAGCAGCGAGCGGCTCACAGATACGCAGTATTTT. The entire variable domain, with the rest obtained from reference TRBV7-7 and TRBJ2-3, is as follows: GAGVSQSPRYKVTKRGQDVTLRCDPISSHATLYWYQQALGQGPEFLTYFNYEAQPDKSGLPSDRFSAERPEGSISTLTIQRTEQRDSAMYRCASSERLTDTQYFGPGTRLTVL.

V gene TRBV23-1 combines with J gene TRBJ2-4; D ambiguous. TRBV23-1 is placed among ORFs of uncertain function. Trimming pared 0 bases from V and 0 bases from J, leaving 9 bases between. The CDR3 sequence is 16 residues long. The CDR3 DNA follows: TGCGCCAGCAGTCAATCGCGGCTAATAGCCAAAAACATTCAGTACTTC. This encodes CASSQSRLIAKNIQYF.

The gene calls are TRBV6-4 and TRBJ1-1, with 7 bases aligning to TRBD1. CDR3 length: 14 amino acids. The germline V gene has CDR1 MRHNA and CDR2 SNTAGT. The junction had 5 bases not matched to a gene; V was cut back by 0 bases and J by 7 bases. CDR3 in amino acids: CASSDSATGHEAFF. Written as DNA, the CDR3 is TGTGCCAGCAGTGACTCAGCGACAGGGCATGAAGCTTTCTTT.

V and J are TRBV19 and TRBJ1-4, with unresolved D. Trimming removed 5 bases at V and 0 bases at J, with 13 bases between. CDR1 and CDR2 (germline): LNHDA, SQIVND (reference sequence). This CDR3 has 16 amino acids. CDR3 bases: TGTGCCAGTAGTGAATACACCGTGACAACTAATGAAAAACTGTTTTTT. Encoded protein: CASSEYTVTTNEKLFF.

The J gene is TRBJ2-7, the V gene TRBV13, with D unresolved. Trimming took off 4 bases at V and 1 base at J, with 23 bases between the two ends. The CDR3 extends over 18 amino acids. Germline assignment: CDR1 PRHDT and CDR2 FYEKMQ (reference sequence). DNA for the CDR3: TGTGCCAGCAGCTGGTCGTCAATAATGGGTCCCCATTCCTACGAGCAGTACTTC. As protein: CASSWSSIMGPHSYEQYF.

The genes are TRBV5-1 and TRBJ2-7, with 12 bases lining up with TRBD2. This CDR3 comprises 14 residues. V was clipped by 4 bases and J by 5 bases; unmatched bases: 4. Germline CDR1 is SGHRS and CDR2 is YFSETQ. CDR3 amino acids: CASSTTSGGDEQYF. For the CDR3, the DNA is TGCGCCAGCAGCACGACTAGCGGGGGAGACGAGCAGTACTTC.

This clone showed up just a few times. This chain's CDR3 is CASSLAYGSSYNEQFF. For the CDR3, the DNA is TGCGCCAGCAGCTTGGCCTACGGGAGCTCCTACAATGAGCAGTTCTTC. The rearrangement uses TRBV5-1 and TRBJ2-1, with D perhaps TRBD2 (6 bases). This CDR3 comprises 16 residues. Looked up from germline, CDR1 is SGHRS and CDR2 is YFSETQ. The V end lost 0 bases, the J end lost 0 bases, and 10 bases lay between the germline ends.

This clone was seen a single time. CDR3 DNA: TGTGCCAGCAGAATTACAGGGGGCAACGAGCAGTACTTC. Its protein is CASRITGGNEQYF. The V and J genes are TRBV6-5 and TRBJ2-7, with 9 positions matching TRBD1. The ends lost 6 bases at V and 5 bases at J; junction bases unmatched: 5. This CDR3 has 13 residues. Per the germline V gene, CDR1 is MNHEY and CDR2 is SVGAGI.

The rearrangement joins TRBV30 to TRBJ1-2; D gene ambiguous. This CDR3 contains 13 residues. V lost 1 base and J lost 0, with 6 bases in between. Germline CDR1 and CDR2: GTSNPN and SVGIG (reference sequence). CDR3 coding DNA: TGTGCCTGGAGTGACCAGGCTAACTATGGCTACACCTTC. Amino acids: CAWSDQANYGYTF. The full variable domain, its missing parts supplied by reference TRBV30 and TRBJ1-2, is SQTIHQWPATLVQPVGSPLSLECTVEGTSNPNLYWYRQAAGRGLQLLFYSVGIGQISSEVPQNLSASRPQDRQFILSSKKLLLSDSGFYLCAWSDQANYGYTFGSGTRLTVV.

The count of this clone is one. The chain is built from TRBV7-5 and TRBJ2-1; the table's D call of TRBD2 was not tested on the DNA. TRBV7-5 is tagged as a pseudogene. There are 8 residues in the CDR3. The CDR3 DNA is TGTGCCATGAACGGGCAGTTCTTC. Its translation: CAMNGQFF.

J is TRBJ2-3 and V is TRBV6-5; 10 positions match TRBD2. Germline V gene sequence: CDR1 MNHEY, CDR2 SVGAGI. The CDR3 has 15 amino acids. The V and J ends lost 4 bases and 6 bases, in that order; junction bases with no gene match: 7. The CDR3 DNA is TGTGCCAGCAGTTCGGATTATAGCGGGAGGGATACGCAGTATTTT. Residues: CASSSDYSGRDTQYF.

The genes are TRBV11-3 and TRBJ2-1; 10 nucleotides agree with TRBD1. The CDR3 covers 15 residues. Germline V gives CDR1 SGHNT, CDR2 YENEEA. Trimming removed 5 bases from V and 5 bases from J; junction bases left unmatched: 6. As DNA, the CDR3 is TGTGCCAGCAGCCTTGGACAGGGGGGGGACAATGAGCAGTTCTTC. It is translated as CASSLGQGGDNEQFF.

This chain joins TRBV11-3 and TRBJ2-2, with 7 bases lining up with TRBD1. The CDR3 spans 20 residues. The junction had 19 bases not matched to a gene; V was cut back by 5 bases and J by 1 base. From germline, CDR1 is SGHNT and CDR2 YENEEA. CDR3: CASSPEGVFARGQNTGELFF. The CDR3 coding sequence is TGTGCCAGCAGCCCCGAGGGGGTGTTCGCGAGGGGGCAGAACACCGGGGAGCTGTTTTTT. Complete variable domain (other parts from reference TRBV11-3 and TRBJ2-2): EAGVVQSPRYKIIEKKQPVAFWCNPISGHNTLYWYLQNLGQGPELLIRYENEEAVDDSQLPKDRFSAERLKGVDSTLKIQPAELGDSAVYLCASSPEGVFARGQNTGELFFGEGSRLTVL.

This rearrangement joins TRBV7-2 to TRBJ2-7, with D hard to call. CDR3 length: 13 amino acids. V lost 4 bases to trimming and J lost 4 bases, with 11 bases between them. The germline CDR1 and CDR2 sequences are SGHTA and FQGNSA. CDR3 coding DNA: TGTGCCAGCAGCTCCTCCCTCCCTTACGAGCAGTACTTC. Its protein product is CASSSSLPYEQYF.